This TCR beta chain comes out of a study of blood T cell repertoires in COVID-19. Study in general: Italy, Spain and the United States were the sources of the convalescent and acute COVID-19 samples. PBMCs, B-cell-depleted T cells, or T cells were the source of the cDNA or gDNA that made up the material.

Germline V gene data show CDR1 as MDHEN and CDR2 as SYDVKM. The CDR3 contains 15 residues. V gave up 5 bases and J gave up 10 bases; unmatched junction bases: 10. Sequencing was performed with immunoSEQ multiplex PCR; in TCRdb, only in-frame clones are kept and a portion is missing. This table has tens of thousands of clones, 85% appearing once. Specimen: peripheral blood. This TCR came from an older man with active COVID-19. The gene calls are TRBV28 and TRBJ2-1, with 11 bases identical to TRBD1. The CDR3 coding sequence is TGTGCCAGCAGTCCGCGGACAGGGGGCTGGGCGGAGCAGTTCTTC. Translating gives CASSPRTGGWAEQFF.